Below, 18 T cell receptor beta chains from the same sample are listed, as sequenced in a study of blood T cells in healthy people across ages (dated by TCRdb to between 2014 and 2017). Libraries were made using 5' RACE. The sequencer listed for this sample is Illumina HiSeq 2500. A second PCR of 7 to 11 cycles was performed with a sample-barcoded 5' primer and a J-beta primer mix. TCRdb reanalyzed the raw reads on its own, using fastp at Q25 for trimming and MiXCR for clone calling, and kept in-frame beta chains. When rows share a CDR3 protein, they turn into one entry using the most common DNA and genes. This sample has 1.2 million to 1.5 million distinct CDR3 sequences in its table, and roughly 64% of those were observed once. The ten biggest clones cover approximately 7% of the sample. The source material was blood. All receptors come from a man in his late teens or twenties in good health.

A remark on this clonotype: This may stem from a read error, because a much larger clone lies one nucleotide away. This chain joins TRBV6-1 and TRBJ2-5; D not resolved. The CDR3 sequence is 10 residues long. The germline V gene has CDR1 MNHNS and CDR2 SASEGT. Trimming removed 2 bases at V and 6 bases at J, with 1 base between. CDR3 loop: CASSEKTQYF. In DNA form, the CDR3 reads TGTGCCAGCAGTGAAAAGACCCAGTACTTC.

The CDR3 sequence: CASSQGGYYNEQFF. The CDR3 DNA is TGCGCCAGCAGCCAAGGTGGCTATTACAATGAGCAGTTCTTC. This chain links TRBV4-1 with TRBJ2-1; no clear D. Germline CDR1 and CDR2: MGHRA and YSYEKL. V was trimmed by 1 base and J by 4 bases, leaving 8 bases between them. The CDR3 is 14 residues long.

The table lists this clonotype with a few counts. V usage is TRBV20-1 and J usage is TRBJ2-5; 7 bases are shared with TRBD1. J lost 4 bases, V lost 6 bases, and 5 bases had no gene match. In germline, CDR1 is DFQATT, CDR2 SNEGSKA (reference sequence). The CDR3 has 12 amino acids. The CDR3 bases are TGCAGTGCCGTGACAGGGTCAGAGACCCAGTACTTC. Protein product: CSAVTGSETQYF.

The rearrangement uses TRBV28 and TRBJ1-2; perhaps TRBD1 as D (5 bases). The CDR3 totals 14 residues. CDR1 is MDHEN, CDR2 SYDVKM, per germline. Trimming stripped 3 bases from V and 8 bases from J, with 16 bases between. The CDR3 reads CASSFATGASGYTF. The CDR3 DNA reads as TGTGCCAGCAGTTTTGCCACAGGAGCTTCAGGCTACACCTTC.

V gene TRBV20-1 combines with J gene TRBJ2-7, with 7 bases matching TRBD1. The CDR3 sequence is 13 residues long. With V trimmed by 2 bases and J by 7 bases, 8 bases remained unmatched. Germline V gene sequence: CDR1 DFQATT, CDR2 SNEGSKA (reference sequence). CDR3 sequence reads: CSARWDRYNEQYF. The CDR3 nucleotides are TGCAGTGCTAGATGGGACAGATACAATGAGCAGTACTTC.

This clonotype turned up a few times. V usage is TRBV13 and J usage is TRBJ2-7, with 7 bases lining up with TRBD1. This CDR3 is 17 amino acids long. The germline V gene encodes CDR1 PRHDT and CDR2 FYEKMQ (reference sequence). J was trimmed by 2 bases and V by 5 bases; bases with no gene match: 15. CDR3 in amino acids: CASSETNGQASPYEQYF. The CDR3 DNA follows: TGTGCCAGCAGCGAGACGAACGGACAGGCCTCCCCCTACGAGCAGTACTTC.

This clonotype was observed a few times. V usage is TRBV12-3 or TRBV12-4 and J usage is TRBJ2-3, with D possibly being TRBD1 (5 bases). The CDR3 runs to 13 residues. V was cut by 6 bases and J by 7 bases, with 14 bases left in between. The CDR3 nucleotides read TGTGCCAGCAGCGTGGGGCTGACCTATACGCAGTATTTT. Translating gives CASSVGLTYTQYF.

The V gene is TRBV15, the J gene TRBJ2-7, with no clear D. This CDR3 spans 13 amino acids. CDR1 LNHNV and CDR2 YYDKDF come from the germline V gene (reference sequence). With 1 base removed from V and 3 bases from J, the gap between germline ends came to 7 bases. For the CDR3, the DNA is TGTGCCACCAGCAGAGCAAACAGCTACGAGCAGTACTTC. It yields the protein CATSRANSYEQYF.

The chain carries TRBV5-1 and TRBJ2-7; TRBD1 aligns across 7 bases. The CDR3 is made up of 14 amino acids. From germline, CDR1 is SGHRS and CDR2 YFSETQ. The V and J ends lost 3 bases and 3 bases, in that order; junction bases with no gene match: 6. The CDR3 DNA follows: TGCGCCAGCAGCTACGGGACAGCCGACTACGAGCAGTACTTC. This translates into CASSYGTADYEQYF.

In this sample, this clonotype turned up a few times. V gene TRBV27 combines with J gene TRBJ1-6; 7 bases are shared with TRBD1. The CDR3 totals 14 residues. V dropped 4 bases and J dropped 10; count of bases not matched to a gene: 7. CDR1 is MNHEY and CDR2 is SMNVEV in the germline V gene (reference sequence). Here the CDR3 DNA reads TGTGCCAGCAGTTCCAACAGGGGAGAGTCACCCCTCCACTTT. This translates into CASSSNRGESPLHF.

The chain joins TRBV5-1 to TRBJ2-1; no reliable D call. The V gene's germline CDR1 is SGHRS and CDR2 YFSETQ. The ends were cut back, 2 bases at V and 15 bases at J, with 3 bases in the middle. The CDR3 extends over 8 amino acids. This CDR3 reads CASSLRFF. CDR3 nucleotide sequence: TGCGCCAGCAGCTTAAGGTTCTTC.

The CDR3 nucleotides are TGTGCCAGCAGTTTTGCCCGGGGTGGCTACACCTTC. As protein: CASSFARGGYTF. The V gene is TRBV12-3 or TRBV12-4, the J gene TRBJ1-2; D is uncertain. CDR3 length equals 12 residues. The V end lost 3 bases, the J end lost 7 bases, and 9 bases lay between the germline ends.

The J gene is TRBJ2-3, the V gene TRBV20-1; TRBD2 aligns across 14 bases. J was trimmed by 8 bases and V by 0 bases; bases with no gene match: 4. The CDR3 loop spans 15 amino acids. Germline V gene data show CDR1 as DFQATT and CDR2 as SNEGSKA (reference sequence). The CDR3 sequence is CSARDGLAGGGTQYF. The CDR3 bases are TGCAGTGCTAGAGATGGACTAGCGGGAGGAGGTACGCAGTATTTT.

The chain has TRBV15 and TRBJ1-6; 9 bases map to TRBD1. V was clipped by 0 bases and J by 7 bases; unmatched bases: 1. The CDR3 is 15 residues long. Germline V lookup: CDR1 LNHNV, CDR2 YYDKDF (reference sequence). The CDR3 nucleotides are TGTGCCACCAGCAGAGAAGGGACAGGGAATTCACCCCTCCACTTT. Its translation is CATSREGTGNSPLHF. The variable domain in full, completed from reference TRBV15 and TRBJ1-6, reads DAMVIQNPRYQVTQFGKPVTLSCSQTLNHNVMYWYQQKSSQAPKLLFHYYDKDFNNEADTPDNFQSRRPNTSFCFLDIRSPGLGDTAMYLCATSREGTGNSPLHFGNGTRLTVT.

V usage is TRBV12-5 and J usage is TRBJ2-1; no clear D. This CDR3 has 14 residues. Trimming removed 1 base at V and 6 bases at J, with 10 bases between. Per the germline V gene, CDR1 is LGHNT and CDR2 is FRNRAP. CDR3 sequence: CASGLGGVINEQFF. CDR3 sequence (DNA): TGTGCTAGTGGTTTGGGAGGAGTGATCAATGAGCAGTTCTTC.

The chain is built from TRBV29-1 and TRBJ1-5; unclear D gene. Germline V lookup: CDR1 SQVTM, CDR2 ANQGSEA. V gave up 5 bases and J gave up 4 bases, with 15 bases separating them. There are 14 residues in the CDR3. The CDR3 sequence is CSVSNRASNQPQHF. The DNA of the CDR3 is TGCAGCGTTTCTAATCGGGCCTCGAATCAGCCCCAGCATTTT.

This clonotype showed up just a few times. The chain is built from TRBV27 and TRBJ2-3; 9 nucleotides align to TRBD2. CDR1 is MNHEY, CDR2 SMNVEV, per germline (reference sequence). Germline trimming cut 8 bases from V and 3 bases from J; bases unmatched to any gene: 12. CDR3 length equals 16 residues. The chain's CDR3 is CASYKRSLAGTDTQYF. The CDR3 DNA reads as TGTGCCAGCTATAAGAGGAGCCTAGCGGGGACAGATACGCAGTATTTT.

CDR3 bases: TGCAGCGTAGAACGGGACAGGGTTACCGATGAGCAGTTCTTC. It specifies CSVERDRVTDEQFF. V is TRBV29-1 and J is TRBJ2-1; 9 bases are a match to TRBD1. The V gene's germline CDR1 is SQVTM and CDR2 ANQGSEA. Unmatched junction bases numbered 11, after V lost 6 bases and J lost 8 bases. The CDR3 sequence is 14 residues long.